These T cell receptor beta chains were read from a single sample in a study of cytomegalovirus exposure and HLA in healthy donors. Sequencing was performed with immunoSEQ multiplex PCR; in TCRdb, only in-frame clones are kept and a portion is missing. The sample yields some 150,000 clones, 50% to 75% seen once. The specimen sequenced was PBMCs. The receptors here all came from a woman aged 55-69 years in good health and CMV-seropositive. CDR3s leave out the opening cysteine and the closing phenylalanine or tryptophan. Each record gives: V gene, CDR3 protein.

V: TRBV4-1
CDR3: ASSQDDLNTEAF

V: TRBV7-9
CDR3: ASSPSRNEQF

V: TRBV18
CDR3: ASSAGNDGQPQH

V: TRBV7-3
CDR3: ASSSQGAQGNIQY

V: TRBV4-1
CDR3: ASSQDITDRVSEQY

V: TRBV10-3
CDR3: AISGDRGGYT

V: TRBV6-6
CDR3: ASSYVGGNEQF

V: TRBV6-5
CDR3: ASSYLQGGEKLF

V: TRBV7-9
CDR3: ASSRVEGEKLF

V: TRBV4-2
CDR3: ASSQSSGRDTGELF

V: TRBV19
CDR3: AGPQRGCEDTQY

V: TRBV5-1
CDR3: ASSSGQLNEQF

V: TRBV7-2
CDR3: ASSLGGKGAQPQH

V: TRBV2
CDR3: ASSLAGGKDTQY

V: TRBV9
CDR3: ASNRPPNYGYT

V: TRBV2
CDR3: ASNEGHEQF

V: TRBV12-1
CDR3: ASSFTFMRPQH

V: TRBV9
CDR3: ASSVRGIAEYYEQY

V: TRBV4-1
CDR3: ASSNVFSGVSGANVLT

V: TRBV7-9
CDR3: ASSQGVIHYEQY

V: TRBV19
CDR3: ASRPRVSGTEAF

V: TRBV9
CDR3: ASRGPGLNEQF

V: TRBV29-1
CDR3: SVISGRFNEQY

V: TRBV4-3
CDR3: ASSQDMGSANTGELF

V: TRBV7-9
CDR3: ASSNRDNEQF

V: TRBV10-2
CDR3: ASMTDSYGYT

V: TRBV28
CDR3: ASSLTSANRRATQY

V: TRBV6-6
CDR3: ASSPGGDYGYT

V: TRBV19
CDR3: ASRDGRIYNEQF

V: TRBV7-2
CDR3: ASSPDRGRVNTEAF

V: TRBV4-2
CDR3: ASSQDNQRGLYEQY

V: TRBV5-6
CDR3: ASSAGLAGSSYEQY

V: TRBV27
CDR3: ASSVNGHPNTEAF

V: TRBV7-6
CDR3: ASSPRTSGSNEQY

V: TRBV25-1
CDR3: ASSLQGSNSPLH

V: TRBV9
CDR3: ASSDRDRGNEQY

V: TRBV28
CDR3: ASSGGGTLNSYEQY

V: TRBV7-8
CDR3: ASSWTGGGAKSPLH

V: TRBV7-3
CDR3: ASSFQGGLTGELF

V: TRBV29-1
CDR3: SVRLAANNEQF

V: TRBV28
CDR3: ASSPEDRGRSLTYNEQF

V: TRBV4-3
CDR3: APPSTDTQY

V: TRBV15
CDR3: ATSRGRGGVTQY

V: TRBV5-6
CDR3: ASSHTGNTEAF

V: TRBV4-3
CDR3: ASSQVSSGGYNEQF

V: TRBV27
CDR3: ASSSIHQGRRNTEAF

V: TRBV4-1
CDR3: ASSLLDAAGGEAF

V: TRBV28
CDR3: ASSSTKNYGYT

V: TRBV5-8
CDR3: ASSLVVGAPAF

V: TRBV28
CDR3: ASISGSTDTQY

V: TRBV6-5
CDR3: ASSYSSGEGGTQY